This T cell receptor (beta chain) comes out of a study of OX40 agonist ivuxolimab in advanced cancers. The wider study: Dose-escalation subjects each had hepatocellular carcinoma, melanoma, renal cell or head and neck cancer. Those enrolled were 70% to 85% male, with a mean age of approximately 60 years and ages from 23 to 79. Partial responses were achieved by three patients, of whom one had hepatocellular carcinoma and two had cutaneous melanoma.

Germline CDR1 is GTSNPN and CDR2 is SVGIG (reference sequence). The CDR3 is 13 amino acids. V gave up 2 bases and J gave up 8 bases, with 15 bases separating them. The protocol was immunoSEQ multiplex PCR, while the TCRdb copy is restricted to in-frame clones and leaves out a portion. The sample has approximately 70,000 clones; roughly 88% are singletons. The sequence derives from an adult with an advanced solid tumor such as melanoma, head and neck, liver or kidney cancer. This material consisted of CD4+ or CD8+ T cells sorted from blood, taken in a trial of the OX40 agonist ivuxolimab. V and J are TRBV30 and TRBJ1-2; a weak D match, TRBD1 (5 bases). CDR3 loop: CAWSLTDLGGYTF. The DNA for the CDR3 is TGTGCCTGGAGTTTGACAGACTTGGGCGGCTACACCTTC.